These T cell receptor beta chains were read from a single sample in a study of blood T cell repertoires in COVID-19. Method: immunoSEQ multiplex PCR; TCRdb's copy keeps in-frame clones and lacks some. The table lists 150,000 to 200,000 clones, 75% to 85% of them singletons. The sequenced sample consisted of PBMCs or T cells enriched from blood (not recorded which). The receptors derive from a man aged 40-49 years who had recovered from COVID-19. Both conserved end residues are trimmed from each CDR3.

TRBV20-1 SASRTSAETQY
TRBV28 ASSPYRGRQPQH
TRBV9 ASSVDFSGNTIY
TRBV2 ASNQNPGEKLF
TRBV11-2 ASGTGLDQPQH
TRBV5-1 ASSLWGGGNQETQY
TRBV28 ASSTPPHANEKLF
TRBV3-1/TRBV3-2 ASSQTVLTWGLYGYT
TRBV11-3 ASSLGSHTQY
TRBV5-4 ASSLGPGGQPQH
TRBV7-8 ASSLATGYSNQPQH
TRBV28 ASSSGDRAGEAF